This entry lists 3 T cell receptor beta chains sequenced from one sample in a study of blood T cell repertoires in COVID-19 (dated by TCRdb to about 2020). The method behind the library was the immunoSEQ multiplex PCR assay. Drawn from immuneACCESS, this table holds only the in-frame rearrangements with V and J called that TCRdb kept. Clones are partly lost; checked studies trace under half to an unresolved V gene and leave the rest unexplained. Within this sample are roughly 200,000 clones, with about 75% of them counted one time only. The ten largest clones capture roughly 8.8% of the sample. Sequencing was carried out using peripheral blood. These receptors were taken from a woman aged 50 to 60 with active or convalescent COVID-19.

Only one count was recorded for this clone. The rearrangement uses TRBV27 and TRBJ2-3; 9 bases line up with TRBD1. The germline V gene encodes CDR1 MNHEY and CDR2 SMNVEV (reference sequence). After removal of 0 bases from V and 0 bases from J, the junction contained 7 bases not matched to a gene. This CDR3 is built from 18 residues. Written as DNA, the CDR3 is TGTGCCAGCAGTTTATCGAGGGGACAGGGACCTAGCACAGATACGCAGTATTTT. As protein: CASSLSRGQGPSTDTQYF.

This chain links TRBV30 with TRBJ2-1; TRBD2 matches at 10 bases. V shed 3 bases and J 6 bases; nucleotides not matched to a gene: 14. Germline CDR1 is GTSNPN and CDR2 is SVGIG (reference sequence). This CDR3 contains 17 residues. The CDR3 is CAWSRLAGRGDGNEQFF. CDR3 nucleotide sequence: TGTGCCTGGAGCAGACTAGCGGGCCGAGGGGACGGCAATGAGCAGTTCTTC. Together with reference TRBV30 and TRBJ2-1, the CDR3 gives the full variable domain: SQTIHQWPATLVQPVGSPLSLECTVEGTSNPNLYWYRQAAGRGLQLLFYSVGIGQISSEVPQNLSASRPQDRQFILSSKKLLLSDSGFYLCAWSRLAGRGDGNEQFFGPGTRLTVL.

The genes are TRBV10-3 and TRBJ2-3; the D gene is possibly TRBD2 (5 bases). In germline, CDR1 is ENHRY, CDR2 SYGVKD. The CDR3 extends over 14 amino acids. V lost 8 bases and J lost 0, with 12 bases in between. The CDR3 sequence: CAIGMGSSTDTQYF. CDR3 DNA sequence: TGTGCCATCGGTATGGGGAGTAGCACAGATACGCAGTATTTT.